This T cell receptor (beta chain) derives from a study of control samples from healthy donors and cancer patients. The CDR3 consists of 15 residues. Germline CDR1 reads SGHRS; CDR2 reads YFSETQ. Trimming took 0 bases from V and 8 from J; bases not matched to a gene: 5. Here immunoSEQ multiplex PCR was the method, and the copy in TCRdb shows in-frame clones only, minus some. The sample contains roughly 58,000 clones, about 89% of which appear only once. The chain recombines TRBV5-1 with TRBJ1-4, with TRBD1 matching 9 bases. The TCR was taken from a woman in her sixties or seventies with lung cancer. The sequencing sample was made of PBMCs. The CDR3 region is CASSLAGTGNEKLFF. The CDR3 DNA is TGCGCCAGCAGCTTGGCCGGGACAGGGAACGAAAAACTGTTTTTT.